This T cell receptor beta chain comes out of a study of identical twins. TCRdb recomputed calls from the 5' RACE reads with MiXCR, one row per CDR3 protein. Among 410,000 or so distinct CDR3 sequences listed, 15% to 20% were seen once. Comments on this clonotype: Its antigen remains unidentified.

From germline, CDR1 is KGHDR and CDR2 SFDVKD. V was shortened by 2 bases and J by 4 bases, with 16 bases between the two germline ends. The CDR3 extends over 16 amino acids. Study-level findings and limits: Findings came from cross-sectional statistics, without long-term follow-up of donors. Shared out-of-frame alpha sequences (those common to twins) showed excess low generation probability.

The TCR sequence derives from a man between 50 and 59 years old in good health. The material sequenced was naive T cells sorted from blood. This chain uses TRBV24-1 with TRBJ1-2, with TRBD1 as a possible D gene (5 bases). In DNA form, the CDR3 reads TGTGCCACCAGTGATTCCGGTTATGGACACCTCTATGGCTACACCTTC. It is translated as CATSDSGYGHLYGYTF.